This T cell receptor (beta chain) was identified during a study of T cell changes during pregnancy in multiple sclerosis. The method was immunoSEQ multiplex PCR; TCRdb's version includes in-frame clones alone and lacks a portion of them. The sample records about 100,000 clones, around 92% being singletons. Germline lookup yields CDR1 MNHNS and CDR2 SASEGT. This CDR3 spans 14 amino acids. The ends lost 2 bases at V and 6 bases at J; junction bases unmatched: 5. This specimen was peripheral blood, taken after pregnancy. This rearrangement joins TRBV6-1 to TRBJ2-7, with TRBD2 matching over 9 bases. This TCR derives from a female donor with multiple sclerosis, enrolled in a pregnancy study. This CDR3 is CASSEQREVIEQYF. The CDR3 DNA is TGTGCCAGCAGTGAACAGCGGGAGGTTATCGAGCAGTACTTC.